Listed below are T cell receptor beta chains from one sample, sequenced in a study of identical twins. One entry per CDR3 protein, called by TCRdb with MiXCR from the 5' RACE reads. Among more than 650,000 distinct CDR3 sequences, around 6.1% were seen once, and the ten largest hold roughly 2%. The sequenced sample was naive T cells sorted from blood. The receptors come from a man aged 18 to 30 in good health. CDR3s include the opening cysteine and the closing phenylalanine or tryptophan. Each record gives: D gene, V gene, clone size, J gene, CDR3 protein, CDR3 DNA. The D gene is left open where the match is weak. A row's size may be missing; if present it is once, few, many or a size class.

NA	TRBV2	many	TRBJ2-5	CASSERGTQYF	TGTGCCAGCAGTGAAAGGGGGACCCAGTACTTC
NA	TRBV5-1	NA	TRBJ2-7	CASSTGGGSEQYF	TGCGCCAGCAGTACCGGAGGAGGATCCGAGCAGTACTTC
TRBD1	TRBV29-1	many	TRBJ2-7	CSAWKGQTYEQYF	TGCAGCGCCTGGAAGGGACAGACCTACGAGCAGTACTTC
TRBD2	TRBV28	many	TRBJ2-7	CASRGRAEQYF	TGTGCCAGCAGAGGGAGGGCCGAGCAGTACTTC
NA	TRBV6-1	many	TRBJ1-5	CASSVKGLGNQPQHF	TGTGCCAGCAGCGTGAAGGGCTTGGGCAATCAGCCCCAGCATTTT
TRBD2	TRBV7-6	NA	TRBJ2-1	CASSLGAALAGAGEQFF	TGTGCCAGCAGCTTAGGGGCGGCACTAGCGGGAGCGGGTGAGCAGTTCTTC
NA	TRBV5-5	many	TRBJ2-7	CASSGHYEQYF	TGTGCCAGCAGCGGTCACTACGAGCAGTACTTC
NA	TRBV27	NA	TRBJ1-6	CASSLKAHSNSPLHF	TGTGCCAGCAGTTTAAAGGCGCATTCTAATTCACCCCTCCACTTT
TRBD2	TRBV5-1	many	TRBJ2-2	CASSEGTSGLRRELFF	TGCGCCAGCAGCGAAGGGACTAGCGGCCTCCGGCGGGAGCTGTTTTTT
NA	TRBV10-3	few	TRBJ2-2	CAISEHKGGELFF	TGTGCCATCAGTGAGCACAAGGGCGGGGAGCTGTTTTTT
NA	TRBV9	many	TRBJ1-3	CASSPPDGYSGNTIYF	TGTGCCAGCAGCCCCCCCGACGGGTACTCTGGAAACACCATATATTTT
TRBD2	TRBV29-1	many	TRBJ2-1	CSVETSGSQSNEQFF	TGCAGCGTTGAGACTAGCGGGAGTCAGAGCAATGAGCAGTTCTTC
TRBD2	TRBV27	many	TRBJ2-1	CASSPGLAGTHEQFF	TGTGCCAGCAGTCCCGGACTAGCGGGCACACATGAGCAGTTCTTC
NA	TRBV20-1	many	TRBJ2-7	CSAPTTLSYEQYF	TGCAGTGCCCCGACTACCTTATCCTACGAGCAGTACTTC
NA	TRBV5-1	many	TRBJ2-3	CASSLDRHNTDTQYF	TGCGCCAGCAGCTTGGACAGGCATAACACAGATACGCAGTATTTT
NA	TRBV6-2/TRBV6-3	few	TRBJ1-2	CASRAPGAGYTF	TGTGCCAGCAGGGCCCCGGGGGCGGGCTACACCTTC
NA	TRBV12-3/TRBV12-4	many	TRBJ1-3	CASSLRVSGNTIYF	TGTGCCAGCAGTTTACGGGTATCTGGAAACACCATATATTTT
NA	TRBV5-1	many	TRBJ1-1	CASSFRERDTEAFF	TGCGCCAGCAGCTTTAGGGAGAGGGACACTGAAGCTTTCTTT
NA	TRBV20-1	many	TRBJ2-3	CSARRQGTQYF	TGCAGTGCTAGACGGCAGGGTACGCAGTATTTT
TRBD1	TRBV5-1	many	TRBJ2-6	CASGDSSGANVLTF	TGCGCCAGCGGGGACAGCTCTGGGGCCAACGTCCTGACTTTC
TRBD1	TRBV5-7	many	TRBJ1-6	CASSAVDRGQDSPLHF	TGTGCCAGCAGCGCAGTGGACAGGGGACAGGATTCACCCCTCCACTTT
NA	TRBV10-3	many	TRBJ1-2	CAITSGRGYGYTF	TGTGCCATTACGTCGGGTAGGGGATATGGCTACACCTTC
NA	TRBV3-1	few	TRBJ2-5	CASSQQGQETQYF	TGTGCCAGCAGCCAGCAGGGACAAGAGACCCAGTACTTC
NA	TRBV7-9	NA	TRBJ2-7	CAIGGVGKSYEQYF	TGTGCCATCGGAGGGGTGGGGAAATCCTACGAGCAGTACTTC
NA	TRBV10-3	many	TRBJ2-2	CATTTGADTGELFF	TGTGCCACCACCACCGGGGCGGACACCGGGGAGCTGTTTTTT
TRBD2	TRBV7-2	few	TRBJ2-1	CASSFSGRVIEQFF	TGTGCCAGCAGCTTCAGCGGGAGGGTAATCGAGCAGTTCTTC
NA	TRBV10-3	few	TRBJ2-1	CAISGRRESSYNEQFF	TGTGCCATCAGTGGCCGGCGGGAAAGCTCCTACAATGAGCAGTTCTTC
NA	TRBV5-1	many	TRBJ2-1	CASSLWLADYNEQFF	TGCGCCAGCAGCTTGTGGCTAGCAGATTACAATGAGCAGTTCTTC
NA	TRBV10-2	many	TRBJ2-5	CASKASAYQETQYF	TGCGCCAGCAAGGCTAGCGCGTACCAAGAGACCCAGTACTTC
TRBD1	TRBV20-1	NA	TRBJ2-5	CSGFRGETQYF	TGCAGTGGATTCAGGGGGGAGACCCAGTACTTC
NA	TRBV9	few	TRBJ2-1	CASSPNRGGPYNEQFF	TGTGCCAGCAGCCCGAATAGGGGGGGCCCCTACAATGAGCAGTTCTTC